The next 7 T cell receptor beta chains were all read from a single sample in a study of T cell responses to AZD1222 COVID-19 vaccine. This table comes from immunoSEQ multiplex PCR, and its TCRdb copy is limited to in-frame clones, with some not included. The data hold around 130,000 clones, with 85% to 95% observed a single time. The sample was peripheral blood, taken on day 0 of AZD1222 vaccination. Source of these receptors: an adult in good health.

V is TRBV30 and J is TRBJ2-7; TRBD2 aligns across 8 bases. CDR1 is GTSNPN and CDR2 is SVGIG in the germline V gene (reference sequence). CDR3 size: 14 residues. V was clipped by 0 bases and J by 5 bases; unmatched bases: 6. The CDR3 nucleotides are TGTGCCTGGAGTGTATTCGCGGGAGGTGACGAGCAGTACTTC. It is translated as CAWSVFAGGDEQYF. The whole variable domain, remainder taken from reference TRBV30 and TRBJ2-7, is SQTIHQWPATLVQPVGSPLSLECTVEGTSNPNLYWYRQAAGRGLQLLFYSVGIGQISSEVPQNLSASRPQDRQFILSSKKLLLSDSGFYLCAWSVFAGGDEQYFGPGTRLTVT.

In its sample, this clone was seen once. The rearrangement links TRBV6-2 or TRBV6-3 to TRBJ1-5, with TRBD1 as a possible D gene (5 bases). The CDR3 sequence is 15 residues long. The V end lost 5 bases, the J end lost 0 bases, and 11 bases lay between the germline ends. CDR1 and CDR2 from the germline V gene are MNHEY and SVGEGT. CDR3 amino acids: CASSRQPHSNQPQHF. The CDR3 DNA is TGTGCCAGCAGTCGACAGCCCCATAGCAATCAGCCCCAGCATTTT.

The chain carries TRBV9 and TRBJ1-1; D is unclear. Germline V gene lookup returns CDR1 SGDLS and CDR2 YYNGEE. The CDR3 is made up of 15 amino acids. With 0 bases removed from V and 7 bases from J, the gap between germline ends came to 16 bases. The CDR3 nucleotides read TGTGCCAGCAGCGTAGACGGGGTTCTTTATGGTGAAGCTTTCTTT. Amino acid sequence: CASSVDGVLYGEAFF.

The chain is built from TRBV16 and TRBJ2-1, with D maybe TRBD2 (5 bases). The germline V and J ends were trimmed by 3 bases and 0 bases, with 12 bases remaining between them. Germline-derived CDR1 and CDR2 are KGHSY and FQNENV. The CDR3 contains 16 residues. CDR3 protein: CASSHQGTSSYNEQFF. CDR3 DNA sequence: TGTGCCAGCAGCCATCAAGGTACTAGCTCCTACAATGAGCAGTTCTTC. Drawing the rest from reference TRBV16 and TRBJ2-1, the complete variable domain is GEEVAQTPKHLVRGEGQKAKLYCAPIKGHSYVFWYQQVLKNEFKFLISFQNENVFDETGMPKERFSAKCLPNSPCSLEIQATKLEDSAVYFCASSHQGTSSYNEQFFGPGTRLTVL.

V and J are TRBV18 and TRBJ2-1; D is uncertain. The CDR3 is 14 residues long. V lost 0 bases and J 11 bases, leaving 14 bases between the germline ends. Per the germline V gene, CDR1 is KGHSH and CDR2 is LQKENI. CDR3 DNA: TGTGCCAGCTCACCACCACTCAACATCGGAAAGCAGTTCTTC. This codes for CASSPPLNIGKQFF.

V gene TRBV7-2 combines with J gene TRBJ1-1, with 8 bases matching TRBD1. V dropped 1 base and J dropped 1; count of bases not matched to a gene: 2. The CDR3 runs 15 residues. Per the germline V gene, CDR1 is SGHTA and CDR2 is FQGNSA. Here the CDR3 DNA reads TGTGCCAGCAGCTTAGGTCAGGGGGCGAACACTGAAGCTTTCTTT. Amino acid sequence: CASSLGQGANTEAFF.

V gene TRBV9 combines with J gene TRBJ1-5, with D maybe TRBD1 (5 bases). Germline lookup yields CDR1 SGDLS and CDR2 YYNGEE. This CDR3 contains 17 residues. V was trimmed by 4 bases and J by 0 bases, leaving 17 bases between them. DNA of the CDR3: TGTGCCAGCAGCATCCCGGGGTCGGGGGATAGCAATCAGCCCCAGCATTTT. Translated, it gives CASSIPGSGDSNQPQHF.